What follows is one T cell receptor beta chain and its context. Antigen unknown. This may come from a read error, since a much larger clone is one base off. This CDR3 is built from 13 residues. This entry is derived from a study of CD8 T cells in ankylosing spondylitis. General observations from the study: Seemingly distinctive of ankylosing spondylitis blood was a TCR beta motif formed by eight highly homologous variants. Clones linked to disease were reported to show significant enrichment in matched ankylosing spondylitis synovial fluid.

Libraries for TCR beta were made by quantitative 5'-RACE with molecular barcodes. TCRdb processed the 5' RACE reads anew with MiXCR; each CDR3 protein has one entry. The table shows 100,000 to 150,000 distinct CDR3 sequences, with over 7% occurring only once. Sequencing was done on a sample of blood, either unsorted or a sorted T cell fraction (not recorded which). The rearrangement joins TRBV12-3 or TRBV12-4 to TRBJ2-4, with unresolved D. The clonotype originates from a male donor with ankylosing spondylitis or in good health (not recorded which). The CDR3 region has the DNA TGTGCCAGCAGTTTGAACATCGAAAACAGTCAGTACTTC. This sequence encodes CASSLNIENSQYF.